These 8 T cell receptor beta chains were sequenced from one sample in a study of T cells after posttransplantation cyclophosphamide. TCRdb keeps only in-frame clones here, not all; method: immunoSEQ multiplex PCR. The sample contains about 12,000 clones, none of them singletons. Input material: PBMCs. These receptors all come from a woman in her forties in good health, CMV-negative, and a related stem cell transplant donor.

This clone rates as medium-sized. The V and J genes are TRBV10-1 and TRBJ1-5; D unclear. Germline V gene data show CDR1 as WNHNN and CDR2 as SYGVQD (reference sequence). The V and J ends lost 4 bases and 1 base respectively, with 8 bases between them. The CDR3 has 14 amino acids. This CDR3 is CASSGYKSNQPQHF. The CDR3 DNA is TGCGCCAGCAGTGGATACAAAAGCAATCAGCCCCAGCATTTT.

This clone was detected only a few times. The chain links TRBV7-9 to TRBJ2-5; D is uncertain. V lost 3 bases and J 4 bases, leaving 15 bases between the germline ends. The CDR3 extends over 15 amino acids. In germline, CDR1 is SEHNR, CDR2 FQNEAQ (reference sequence). CDR3 DNA: TGTGCCAGCAGCTTCCAAGAAAGCGAGGCAGAGACCCAGTACTTC. The encoded protein is CASSFQESEAETQYF.

The table lists this clone with many counts. The chain combines TRBV4-2 with TRBJ2-3, with D tentatively TRBD2 (6 bases). The CDR3 has 14 amino acids. CDR1 and CDR2 (germline): LGHNA, YNFKEQ. Trimming left V 4 bases short and J 3 bases short, with 11 bases between. The CDR3 nucleotides read TGTGCCAGCAGCCCTTATGGACTAACAGATACGCAGTATTTT. Its protein product is CASSPYGLTDTQYF.

This clone has a count of ten or more. V gene TRBV7-2 combines with J gene TRBJ2-1; 9 positions match TRBD2. Germline lookup yields CDR1 SGHTA and CDR2 FQGNSA. The CDR3 extends over 17 amino acids. After removal of 3 bases from V and 0 bases from J, the junction contained 6 bases not matched to a gene. This CDR3 is CASSLWTSAISYNEQFF. In DNA, the CDR3 is TGTGCCAGCAGCTTGTGGACTAGCGCGATCTCCTACAATGAGCAGTTCTTC.

The sample holds many counts of this clone. The chain recombines TRBV19 with TRBJ2-1; 11 bases map to TRBD1. Per the germline V gene, CDR1 is LNHDA and CDR2 is SQIVND (reference sequence). Trimming took 8 bases from V and 7 from J; bases not matched to a gene: 4. This CDR3 is built from 13 residues. CDR3 loop: CASGQGARNEQFF. CDR3 bases: TGTGCCAGTGGACAGGGGGCGCGGAATGAGCAGTTCTTC.

There are many counts of this clone. The chain carries TRBV7-2 and TRBJ2-7, with 7 positions matching TRBD1. Germline CDR1 reads SGHTA; CDR2 reads FQGNSA. V lost 1 base to trimming and J lost 3 bases; unmatched junction nucleotides: 3. This CDR3 contains 14 residues. The CDR3 here is CASSLGRDSYEQYF. As DNA, the CDR3 is TGTGCCAGCAGCTTAGGTCGGGACAGCTACGAGCAGTACTTC.

This clone was counted at least ten times. The chain joins TRBV19 to TRBJ1-2; D gene uncertain. Germline V gives CDR1 LNHDA, CDR2 SQIVND (reference sequence). V lost 2 bases and J lost 8, with 15 bases in between. The CDR3 runs 14 residues. The CDR3 DNA reads as TGTGCCAGTAGTATACAGCGCACCAATCTCGGCTACACCTTC. Translation gives CASSIQRTNLGYTF. The full variable domain, with the rest looked up from reference TRBV19 and TRBJ1-2, is DGGITQSPKYLFRKEGQNVTLSCEQNLNHDAMYWYRQDPGQGLRLIYYSQIVNDFQKGDIAEGYSVSREKKESFPLTVTSAQKNPTAFYLCASSIQRTNLGYTFGSGTRLTVV.

This clone was seen repeatedly, ten times or more. V usage is TRBV6-1 and J usage is TRBJ1-4, with D tentatively TRBD1 (5 bases). The CDR3 extends over 15 amino acids. V shed 1 base and J shed 4 bases, with 10 bases lying between them. Germline-derived CDR1 and CDR2 are MNHNS and SASEGT. In nucleotides, the CDR3 is TGTGCCAGCAGTGAAGTCCGGGGGAGTAATGAAAAACTGTTTTTT. Amino acids: CASSEVRGSNEKLFF.